The entry below describes one TCR beta chain. Its antigen is not identified. TCRdb's table, derived via immunoSEQ multiplex PCR, lists solely in-frame clones and lacks some. Among 69,000 or so clones listed, over 75% were seen once. These data come from a study of OX40 agonist ivuxolimab in advanced cancers. Broader study findings: Among the nonresponders, some also had low normalized T-cell clonal expansion. Researchers did not determine the expanded peripheral T cells' antigen specificity.

The CDR3 consists of 18 residues. The V and J ends lost 1 base and 2 bases, in that order; junction bases with no gene match: 10. CDR1 is SGDLS, CDR2 YYNGEE, per germline. The chain combines TRBV9 with TRBJ2-3; 10 positions match TRBD2. Sequencing was performed on CD4+ or CD8+ T cells sorted from blood, taken in a trial of the OX40 agonist ivuxolimab. This clonotype was sampled from an adult with an advanced solid tumor such as melanoma, head and neck, liver or kidney cancer. As DNA, the CDR3 is TGTGCCAGCAGCGTACCCCTACTAGCGGGGCGCCCCACAGATACGCAGTATTTT. This gives the protein CASSVPLLAGRPTDTQYF.